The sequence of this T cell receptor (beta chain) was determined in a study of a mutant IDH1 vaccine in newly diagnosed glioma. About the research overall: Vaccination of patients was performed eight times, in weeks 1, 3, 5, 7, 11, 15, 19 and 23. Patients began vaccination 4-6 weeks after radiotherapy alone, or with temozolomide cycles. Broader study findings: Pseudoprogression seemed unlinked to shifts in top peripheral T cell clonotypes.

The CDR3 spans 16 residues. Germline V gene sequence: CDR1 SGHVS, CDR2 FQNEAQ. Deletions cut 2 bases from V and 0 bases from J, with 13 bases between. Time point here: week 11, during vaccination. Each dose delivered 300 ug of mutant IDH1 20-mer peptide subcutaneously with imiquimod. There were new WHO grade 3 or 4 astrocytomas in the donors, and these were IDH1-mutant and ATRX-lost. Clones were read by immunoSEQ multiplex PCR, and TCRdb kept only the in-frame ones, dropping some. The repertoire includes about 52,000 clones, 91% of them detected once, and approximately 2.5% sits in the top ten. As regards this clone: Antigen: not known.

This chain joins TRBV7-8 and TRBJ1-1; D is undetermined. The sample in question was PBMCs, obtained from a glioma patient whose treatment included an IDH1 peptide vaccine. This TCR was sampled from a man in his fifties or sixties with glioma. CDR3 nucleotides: TGTGCCAGCAGCTTATCCCGGACGGAAATGAACACTGAAGCTTTCTTT. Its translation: CASSLSRTEMNTEAFF.